These 31 T cell receptor beta chains came from one sample sequenced in a study of T cell responses to AZD1222 COVID-19 vaccine. This table comes from immunoSEQ multiplex PCR, and its TCRdb copy is limited to in-frame clones, with some not included. The data contain 150,000 to 200,000 clones, roughly 90% of them seen just once; the ten biggest clones take up more than 0.75%. Here the sequenced sample was peripheral blood, taken on day 0 of AZD1222 vaccination. These receptors were taken from an adult in good health.

J is TRBJ2-7 and V is TRBV27; D perhaps matches TRBD1 (5 bases). V lost 0 bases and J 2 bases, leaving 11 bases between the germline ends. The CDR3 is 15 amino acids. Germline lookup yields CDR1 MNHEY and CDR2 SMNVEV (reference sequence). CDR3 in amino acids: CASSLSGQGTYEQYF. The CDR3, as DNA: TGTGCCAGCAGTTTATCCGGACAAGGGACCTACGAGCAGTACTTC.

The chain joins TRBV5-1 to TRBJ2-3; a weak D match, TRBD2 (6 bases). Germline CDR1 SGHRS, CDR2 YFSETQ. CDR3 length: 15 residues. V lost 3 bases, J lost 2 bases, and 13 bases lay in between. This CDR3 reads CASSSRLGNTDTQYF. The CDR3 DNA sequence: TGCGCCAGCAGCTCCAGACTAGGCAACACAGATACGCAGTATTTT.

The chain couples TRBV4-1 to TRBJ1-2, with D uncertain. Germline lookup yields CDR1 MGHRA and CDR2 YSYEKL. The CDR3 is 13 amino acids. The V end was cut by 4 bases, the J end by 3 bases, with 9 bases between. The CDR3 protein is CASSPTQDYGYTF. DNA of the CDR3: TGCGCCAGCAGCCCGACCCAGGACTATGGCTACACCTTC.

This clone has more than one count but fewer than ten. The V and J genes are TRBV10-3 and TRBJ2-2, with 10 bases fitting TRBD1. Trimming removed 4 bases from V and 7 bases from J; junction bases left unmatched: 3. Per germline, CDR1 ENHRY and CDR2 SYGVKD. CDR3 length equals 14 residues. The CDR3 here is CAISGQGANGELFF. The CDR3 DNA reads TGTGCCATCAGTGGACAGGGGGCAAACGGGGAGCTGTTTTTT.

The chain links TRBV6-5 to TRBJ1-6; unclear D gene. Per germline, CDR1 MNHEY and CDR2 SVGAGI. Between the trimmed V and J ends, which lost 6 bases and 7 bases, there was a span of 16 bases. The CDR3 runs 15 residues. CDR3 DNA sequence: TGTGCCAGCAGACTCAGCCCGGGAGGCAATTCACCCCTCCACTTT. This sequence encodes CASRLSPGGNSPLHF.

V usage is TRBV7-8 and J usage is TRBJ2-7, with 10 bases lining up with TRBD2. V was pared by 2 bases and J by 7 bases, with 20 bases of the junction left unmatched. The CDR3 runs to 19 residues. The germline V gene has CDR1 SGHVS and CDR2 FQNEAQ. The CDR3 DNA sequence: TGTGCCAGCAGCTTAATACGGGAAGGCAAACTAGCGGGGAGAACGGAGCAGTACTTC. Translation: CASSLIREGKLAGRTEQYF.

This chain joins TRBV6-1 and TRBJ2-7; D ambiguous. Germline V gives CDR1 MNHNS, CDR2 SASEGT. V was cut by 2 bases and J by 3 bases, with 5 bases left in between. This CDR3 region has 12 residues. CDR3 region: CASSEFVYEQYF. In nucleotides, the CDR3 is TGTGCCAGCAGTGAATTCGTCTACGAGCAGTACTTC.

The rearrangement joins TRBV5-6 to TRBJ1-1, with a possible D match to TRBD1 (5 bases). Germline assignment: CDR1 SGHDT and CDR2 YYEEEE. The CDR3 totals 15 residues. The ends were cut back, 0 bases at V and 1 base at J, with 10 bases in the middle. CDR3 nucleotide sequence: TGTGCCAGCAGCTTGGGGCCCGGGACGAACACTGAAGCTTTCTTT. This encodes CASSLGPGTNTEAFF.

The chain is built from TRBV6-1 and TRBJ1-5; unclear D gene. Germline loops: CDR1 MNHNS, CDR2 SASEGT. Trimming removed 1 base from V and 2 bases from J, with 6 bases in between. CDR3 size: 14 residues. The CDR3 bases are TGTGCCAGCAGTGAAGTAGCCGGCAATCAGCCCCAGCATTTT. It encodes CASSEVAGNQPQHF.

The CDR3 reads CASSRLAGGFEIYEQYF. The CDR3 nucleotides read TGTGCCAGCAGCCGACTAGCGGGGGGGTTCGAAATCTACGAGCAGTACTTC. The chain carries TRBV27 and TRBJ2-7, with TRBD2 identical over 14 bases. Germline V CDR1 and CDR2: MNHEY, SMNVEV (reference sequence). The V segment lost 6 bases and the J segment 3 bases; nucleotides outside the gene matches: 10. The CDR3 extends over 17 amino acids.

This chain links TRBV28 with TRBJ2-3; 7 nucleotides match TRBD1. The V and J ends lost 2 bases and 5 bases, in that order; junction bases with no gene match: 10. The CDR3 runs 16 residues. Germline assignment: CDR1 MDHEN and CDR2 SYDVKM. The CDR3 sequence: CASSLNRPGGGDTQYF. The CDR3 DNA sequence: TGTGCCAGCAGTTTAAACCGGCCAGGGGGTGGAGATACGCAGTATTTT. The full variable domain, its missing parts supplied by reference TRBV28 and TRBJ2-3, is DVKVTQSSRYLVKRTGEKVFLECVQDMDHENMFWYRQDPGLGLRLIYFSYDVKMKEKGDIPEGYSVSREKKERFSLILESASTNQTSMYLCASSLNRPGGGDTQYFGPGTRLTVL.

The chain is built from TRBV3-1 (or the pseudogene TRBV3-2) and TRBJ2-1; possibly TRBD2 for D (7 bases). V gave up 0 bases and J gave up 14 bases, with 23 bases separating them. The CDR3 loop spans 16 amino acids. Germline loops: CDR1 LGHDT, CDR2 YNNKEL (reference sequence). DNA of the CDR3: TGTGCCAGCAGCCAAGATCCCCGACTAGCCCAAGGGGGGGAGTTCTTC. Translated, it gives CASSQDPRLAQGGEFF.

The J gene is TRBJ2-6, the V gene TRBV19; D is unclear. The CDR3 extends over 15 amino acids. From germline, CDR1 is LNHDA and CDR2 SQIVND (reference sequence). Trimming took off 1 base at V and 8 bases at J, with 12 bases between the two ends. In DNA form, the CDR3 reads TGTGCCAGTAGTATAGGGCAGTTTGGTACCAACGTCCTGACTTTC. This gives the protein CASSIGQFGTNVLTF.

CDR3: CASSARLGASYEQYF. The DNA for the CDR3 is TGTGCCAGCAGCGCGCGCCTGGGGGCGTCCTACGAGCAGTACTTC. V and J are TRBV5-4 and TRBJ2-7; a weak D match, TRBD1 (6 bases). With 4 bases removed from V and 1 base from J, the gap between germline ends came to 15 bases. The germline gives CDR1 SGHNT, CDR2 YYREEE (reference sequence). This CDR3 is 15 amino acids long.

This chain links TRBV6-4 with TRBJ1-4; D might be TRBD1 (5 bases). V lost 6 bases to trimming and J lost 2 bases, with 7 bases between them. Germline-derived CDR1 and CDR2 are MRHNA and SNTAGT. This CDR3 has 13 residues. CDR3 region: CASRGVTNEKLFF. In DNA form, the CDR3 reads TGTGCCAGCAGGGGGGTTACTAATGAAAAACTGTTTTTT.

The chain recombines TRBV27 with TRBJ2-4, with TRBD2 matching 7 bases. The CDR3 loop spans 14 amino acids. V shed 0 bases, J shed 7 bases, and the junction held 3 bases outside the gene matches. Per germline, CDR1 MNHEY and CDR2 SMNVEV (reference sequence). CDR3 nucleotide sequence: TGTGCCAGCAGTTTATCCGGGCGGGGGAACATTCAGTACTTC. This codes for CASSLSGRGNIQYF.

The chain links TRBV13 to TRBJ2-7; D is perhaps TRBD2 (6 bases). The CDR3 contains 15 residues. The V and J ends lost 5 bases and 5 bases respectively, with 19 bases between them. Germline loops: CDR1 PRHDT, CDR2 FYEKMQ (reference sequence). For the CDR3, the DNA is TGTGCCAGCAGCGCCCCTACGGAGGGCTTCAACGAGCAGTACTTC. Encoded protein: CASSAPTEGFNEQYF.

V and J are TRBV6-5 and TRBJ2-7; TRBD1 matches 9 bases. J gave up 5 bases and V 8 bases, and 10 bases lay outside the gene matches. This CDR3 has 14 residues. Germline-derived CDR1 and CDR2 are MNHEY and SVGAGI. DNA of the CDR3: TGTGCCAGCCACCGGGACAGGGTACTCCACGAGCAGTACTTC. It specifies CASHRDRVLHEQYF.

The genes are TRBV4-3 and TRBJ1-3; TRBD1 aligns across 12 bases. There are 20 residues in the CDR3. Per germline, CDR1 LGHNA and CDR2 YSLEER. The ends lost 0 bases at V and 0 bases at J; junction bases unmatched: 9. CDR3 nucleotides: TGCGCCAGCAGCCAAGAGGCCACCGGGACAGGGGGCCGCTCTGGAAACACCATATATTTT. It specifies CASSQEATGTGGRSGNTIYF.

The chain recombines TRBV19 with TRBJ2-7, with D uncertain. CDR3 length: 14 amino acids. The V gene lost 5 bases and the J gene lost 2 bases, with 13 bases spanning the gap. Germline V gives CDR1 LNHDA, CDR2 SQIVND (reference sequence). The CDR3 nucleotides are TGTGCCAGTAGTCCGTCTGGGGTGACCTACGAGCAGTACTTC. This translates into CASSPSGVTYEQYF.

This clone has just one count. The chain carries TRBV2 and TRBJ2-1; 8 bases match TRBD2. The V gene's germline CDR1 is SNHLY and CDR2 FYNNEI. With 2 bases clipped from V and 6 bases from J, the junction kept 0 bases outside the gene matches. This CDR3 has 13 amino acids. CDR3 residues: CASSETSGNEQFF. In DNA form, the CDR3 reads TGTGCCAGCAGTGAAACTAGCGGCAATGAGCAGTTCTTC.

In DNA, the CDR3 is TGTGCCAGCAGCCAATCGGTAACAGGGAAGGTTCCCGGGGAGCTGTTTTTT. Its protein product is CASSQSVTGKVPGELFF. The chain uses TRBV16 and TRBJ2-2; D possibly corresponds to TRBD1 (6 bases). The germline gives CDR1 KGHSY, CDR2 FQNENV. The CDR3 runs 17 residues. V lost 0 bases and J lost 6, with 17 bases in between.

The chain links TRBV28 to TRBJ1-5; D is undetermined. Trimming took 1 base from V and 10 from J, leaving 14 bases between them. The CDR3 consists of 14 residues. Per the germline V gene, CDR1 is MDHEN and CDR2 is SYDVKM. CDR3 residues: CASSLSAGRRPQHF. As DNA, the CDR3 is TGTGCCAGCAGTTTATCGGCGGGCCGTCGCCCCCAGCATTTT. Combining the CDR3 with reference TRBV28 and TRBJ1-5 gives the whole variable domain DVKVTQSSRYLVKRTGEKVFLECVQDMDHENMFWYRQDPGLGLRLIYFSYDVKMKEKGDIPEGYSVSREKKERFSLILESASTNQTSMYLCASSLSAGRRPQHFGDGTRLSIL.

The chain carries TRBV2 and TRBJ2-1; perhaps TRBD1 as D (5 bases). The CDR3 is 14 amino acids. V dropped 4 bases and J dropped 4 bases, with 11 bases sitting between them. Germline CDR1 and CDR2: SNHLY and FYNNEI. As DNA, the CDR3 is TGTGCCAGCAGTGGGGCAGGGCGGTACAATGAGCAGTTCTTC. It specifies CASSGAGRYNEQFF.

In this sample, this clone turned up a few times. This chain links TRBV7-2 with TRBJ2-2; perhaps TRBD2 as D (5 bases). The length of the CDR3 is 14 residues. Trimming left V 4 bases short and J 6 bases short, with 12 bases between. Germline V gene data show CDR1 as SGHTA and CDR2 as FQGNSA. The CDR3 DNA follows: TGTGCCAGCAGCTACTTTAGCGAGGCCGGGGAGCTGTTTTTT. It codes for CASSYFSEAGELFF.

J is TRBJ1-5 and V is TRBV5-1, with a tentative D call TRBD1 (6 bases). The CDR3 covers 14 residues. Per germline, CDR1 SGHRS and CDR2 YFSETQ. V was trimmed by 3 bases and J by 5 bases, leaving 12 bases between them. The CDR3 DNA reads as TGCGCCAGCAGCTCGGGACACGGTGATCAGCCCCAGCATTTT. This sequence encodes CASSSGHGDQPQHF.

This clone was recorded once. The rearrangement links TRBV29-1 to TRBJ1-4; no clear D gene. V dropped 4 bases and J dropped 4 bases, with 10 bases sitting between them. CDR1 is SQVTM and CDR2 is ANQGSEA in the germline V gene. This CDR3 has 13 amino acids. This CDR3 is CSVGGSGNEKLFF. As DNA, the CDR3 is TGCAGCGTTGGCGGATCCGGTAATGAAAAACTGTTTTTT.

The genes are TRBV4-3 and TRBJ1-5; D not resolved. The CDR3 consists of 16 residues. V lost 2 bases and J 3 bases, leaving 14 bases between the germline ends. Germline V CDR1 and CDR2: LGHNA, YSLEER. CDR3 sequence: CASSQKWEGFNQPQHF. CDR3 coding DNA: TGCGCCAGCAGCCAAAAGTGGGAGGGTTTCAATCAGCCCCAGCATTTT.

This chain links TRBV24-1 with TRBJ2-1; D may be TRBD2 (6 bases). Trimming pared 1 base from V and 5 bases from J, leaving 14 bases between. This CDR3 is built from 16 residues. Looked up from germline, CDR1 is KGHDR and CDR2 is SFDVKD. The CDR3: CATSDFTGVVDNEQFF. For the CDR3, the DNA is TGTGCCACCAGTGATTTTACGGGAGTGGTTGACAATGAGCAGTTCTTC.

The chain uses TRBV20-1 and TRBJ1-2; 9 bases are a match to TRBD1. Germline CDR1 is DFQATT and CDR2 is SNEGSKA (reference sequence). The CDR3 contains 15 residues. V lost 3 bases, J lost 3 bases, and 8 bases stayed unmatched. CDR3 sequence: CSASFRTGADYGYTF. The DNA of the CDR3 is TGCAGTGCTAGTTTTAGGACAGGGGCGGACTATGGCTACACCTTC.

In this sample, this clone turned up once. The chain carries TRBV29-1 and TRBJ2-7; 7 nucleotides agree with TRBD2. In germline, CDR1 is SQVTM, CDR2 ANQGSEA. Trimming removed 3 bases from V and 4 bases from J; junction bases left unmatched: 6. CDR3 length equals 13 residues. CDR3 in amino acids: CSVDFGEGYEQYF. The CDR3 region has the DNA TGCAGCGTTGACTTCGGGGAGGGGTACGAGCAGTACTTC.